The next 9 T cell receptor beta chains were all read from a single sample in a study of T cell changes during pregnancy in multiple sclerosis. Libraries were prepared by immunoSEQ multiplex PCR; TCRdb keeps only in-frame clonotypes and omits some of them. The sample yields 65,000 to 95,000 clones, about 93% seen once. Source: peripheral blood, taken after pregnancy. The source is a female donor in good health, enrolled as a control in a pregnancy study.

V and J are TRBV7-3 and TRBJ1-1; 7 nucleotides line up with TRBD1. The V segment lost 4 bases and the J segment 5 bases; nucleotides outside the gene matches: 7. This CDR3 region has 14 residues. Germline V gene sequence: CDR1 SGHTA, CDR2 FQGTGA. The CDR3 DNA is TGTGCCAGCAGCTCTGAGGGGGCCCGAACTGAAGCTTTCTTT. Translating gives CASSSEGARTEAFF.

The chain is built from TRBV29-1 and TRBJ1-2, with TRBD1 as a possible D gene (6 bases). Trimming stripped 7 bases from V and 6 bases from J, with 15 bases between. Looked up from germline, CDR1 is SQVTM and CDR2 is ANQGSEA. This CDR3 comprises 12 residues. CDR3 sequence (DNA): TGCAGCGGACAGGATACACATAATGGCTACACCTTC. This encodes CSGQDTHNGYTF.

The chain links TRBV6-4 to TRBJ2-2; D is perhaps TRBD2 (5 bases). Germline CDR1 and CDR2: MRHNA and SNTAGT. The CDR3 runs 14 residues. V was clipped by 2 bases and J by 7 bases, with 11 bases between them. DNA for the CDR3: TGTGCCAGCAGTGACAGGGCTAGCAGCGGGGAGCTGTTTTTT. Residues: CASSDRASSGELFF.

This sequence joins TRBV6-1 and TRBJ1-3; possible D gene TRBD1, 5 bases. Between the trimmed V and J ends, which lost 8 bases and 8 bases, there was a span of 22 bases. In germline, CDR1 is MNHNS, CDR2 SASEGT. This CDR3 comprises 15 residues. As DNA, the CDR3 is TGTGCCAGCGTACGAGGCCAAGGGGTTGATGACACCATATATTTT. The encoded protein is CASVRGQGVDDTIYF.

The rearrangement links TRBV28 to TRBJ2-1; 7 bases are a match to TRBD1. In germline, CDR1 is MDHEN, CDR2 SYDVKM. The CDR3 contains 13 residues. V lost 7 bases, J lost 5 bases, and 5 bases stayed unmatched. The CDR3 loop reads CASKTGTDNEQFF. The CDR3 nucleotides are TGTGCCAGCAAGACCGGGACAGACAATGAGCAGTTCTTC.

The chain joins TRBV28 to TRBJ1-5; TRBD1 might be the D (5 bases). Between the trimmed V and J ends, which lost 6 bases and 3 bases, there was a span of 12 bases. Per germline, CDR1 MDHEN and CDR2 SYDVKM. The CDR3 extends over 14 amino acids. The CDR3 sequence: CASSRDSHNQPQHF. The CDR3, as DNA: TGTGCCAGCAGCCGAGACAGTCACAATCAGCCCCAGCATTTT. The full variable domain, in which reference TRBV28 and TRBJ1-5 provide the parts outside the CDR3, is DVKVTQSSRYLVKRTGEKVFLECVQDMDHENMFWYRQDPGLGLRLIYFSYDVKMKEKGDIPEGYSVSREKKERFSLILESASTNQTSMYLCASSRDSHNQPQHFGDGTRLSIL.

V gene TRBV11-3 combines with J gene TRBJ2-3, with 8 bases fitting TRBD2. This CDR3 has 13 amino acids. The V and J ends lost 6 bases and 4 bases, in that order; junction bases with no gene match: 3. Germline V gene lookup returns CDR1 SGHNT and CDR2 YENEEA. The CDR3 is CASSSGGADTQYF. CDR3 bases: TGTGCCAGCAGTTCGGGGGGGGCAGATACGCAGTATTTT.

The chain is built from TRBV19 and TRBJ2-7; 8 positions agree with TRBD1. V lost 5 bases and J lost 7; bases outside the gene matches: 7. CDR3 length: 13 amino acids. Germline V gene data show CDR1 as LNHDA and CDR2 as SQIVND (reference sequence). The CDR3 coding sequence is TGTGCCAGTAGTGGCAGGGGGCGACGGGAGCAGTACTTC. The encoded protein is CASSGRGRREQYF.

The chain combines TRBV5-4 with TRBJ2-1; D ambiguous. CDR1 is SGHNT, CDR2 YYREEE, per germline (reference sequence). V lost 0 bases and J lost 4, with 14 bases in between. This CDR3 comprises 16 residues. In DNA, the CDR3 is TGTGCCAGCAGCTTGGGGGCTACCCTGTCTTACAATGAGCAGTTCTTC. It yields the protein CASSLGATLSYNEQFF.